This T cell receptor (beta chain) was profiled in a study of blood T cell repertoires in COVID-19. Study-wide context: In each case, the material was cDNA or gDNA derived from T cells, B-cell-depleted T cells, or PBMCs.

The CDR3 consists of 17 residues. V gave up 3 bases and J gave up 0 bases; unmatched junction bases: 9. Germline-derived CDR1 and CDR2 are SGHTA and FQGNSA. Profiling relied on immunoSEQ multiplex PCR, and the TCRdb table lists in-frame clones only, not all of them. This sample carries fewer than 110,000 clones, approximately 80% of them seen once, and the ten largest clones take 13%. In this sample, this clone turned up once. This TCR came from a human donor in a cohort sampled during active or convalescent COVID-19. The V gene is TRBV7-2, the J gene TRBJ2-7; 9 bases are a match to TRBD2. Sequenced input: peripheral blood. CDR3 nucleotide sequence: TGTGCCAGCAGCTTGAGTAGCGGGGGCCCTCCCTCCTACGAGCAGTACTTC. As protein: CASSLSSGGPPSYEQYF.